These 27 T cell receptor beta chains were all obtained from the same sample, sequenced in a study of CD8 T cells in ankylosing spondylitis. In TCRdb, the 5' RACE reads were re-called with MiXCR into one record per CDR3 protein. This sample has 80,000 to 100,000 distinct CDR3 sequences, with about 7.7% found just once. The source material was blood, either unsorted or a sorted T cell fraction (not recorded which). These receptors were collected from a male donor with ankylosing spondylitis or in good health (not recorded which).

Comment on this clonotype: A clone one base away is much larger, so this may be a read error. The V and J genes are TRBV2 and TRBJ2-1; maybe TRBD1 (5 bases). The germline gives CDR1 SNHLY, CDR2 FYNNEI. The CDR3 has 10 residues. V was clipped by 4 bases and J by 13 bases, with 8 bases between them. Here the CDR3 DNA reads TGTGCCAGCAGTGGCAGGGTCCAGTTCTTC. Protein: CASSGRVQFF.

This clonotype has at least ten counts. The genes are TRBV4-2 and TRBJ2-7, with D perhaps TRBD1 (5 bases). This CDR3 is 15 amino acids long. V lost 0 bases, J lost 3 bases, and 12 bases lay in between. Germline CDR1 reads LGHNA; CDR2 reads YNFKEQ. DNA of the CDR3: TGTGCCAGCAGCCAAGATCCGTCAGGGAACTACGAGCAGTACTTC. Translated, it gives CASSQDPSGNYEQYF.

This clonotype was recorded many times. The rearrangement uses TRBV5-1 and TRBJ2-7; TRBD1 aligns across 9 bases. The CDR3 is 16 amino acids. The V segment lost 7 bases and the J segment 0 bases; nucleotides outside the gene matches: 11. Germline-derived CDR1 and CDR2 are SGHRS and YFSETQ. CDR3 bases: TGCGCCAGCCGGGGACAGGGCTTACGGTTCTCCTACGAGCAGTACTTC. Encoded protein: CASRGQGLRFSYEQYF. The full variable domain, in which reference TRBV5-1 and TRBJ2-7 provide the parts outside the CDR3, is KAGVTQTPRYLIKTRGQQVTLSCSPISGHRSVSWYQQTPGQGLQFLFEYFSETQRNKGNFPGRFSGRQFSNSRSEMNVSTLELGDSALYLCASRGQGLRFSYEQYFGPGTRLTVT.

This clonotype was counted many times. The V and J genes are TRBV6-2 or TRBV6-3 and TRBJ1-6, with a possible D match to TRBD1 (5 bases). Germline V CDR1 and CDR2: MNHEY, SVGEGT. This CDR3 has 15 residues. V was clipped by 2 bases and J by 10 bases, with 15 bases between them. This CDR3 is CASSYPGPGRSPLHF. CDR3 DNA sequence: TGTGCCAGCAGTTACCCGGGACCGGGAAGATCACCCCTCCACTTT.

This clonotype has a single count. The chain links TRBV20-1 to TRBJ1-1; 8 nucleotides line up with TRBD1. The trim removed 4 bases at V and 4 bases at J, leaving 8 bases unmatched. This CDR3 contains 14 residues. Germline V gene sequence: CDR1 DFQATT, CDR2 SNEGSKA (reference sequence). CDR3 sequence (DNA): TGCAGTGCTATTTTCAGGGGGCAGGGCACTGAAGCTTTCTTT. This gives the protein CSAIFRGQGTEAFF.

This clonotype appeared many times. The chain links TRBV7-6 to TRBJ2-5; 10 bases line up with TRBD1. The germline CDR1 and CDR2 sequences are SGHVS and FNYEAQ. J was trimmed by 5 bases and V by 5 bases; bases with no gene match: 8. The CDR3 has 15 amino acids. The CDR3 region has the DNA TGTGCCAGCAGCATTCCGGGACAGGGGTTTGAGACCCAGTACTTC. This translates into CASSIPGQGFETQYF.

This clonotype occurred many times. The gene calls are TRBV10-3 and TRBJ2-7; TRBD1 agrees at 7 bases. Germline assignment: CDR1 ENHRY and CDR2 SYGVKD. The junction had 8 bases not matched to a gene; V was cut back by 6 bases and J by 3 bases. There are 14 residues in the CDR3. CDR3 residues: CAISGRDSNYEQYF. CDR3 DNA: TGTGCCATCAGCGGACGGGACAGTAACTACGAGCAGTACTTC.

This clonotype was counted many times. This chain links TRBV20-1 with TRBJ2-2, with 9 bases lining up with TRBD1. Germline V gene sequence: CDR1 DFQATT, CDR2 SNEGSKA (reference sequence). There are 18 residues in the CDR3. The V segment lost 3 bases and the J segment 0 bases; nucleotides outside the gene matches: 11. CDR3 nucleotide sequence: TGCAGTGCTAGTCAAGGGGACAGGGCGTTCGCGAACACCGGGGAGCTGTTTTTT. It is translated as CSASQGDRAFANTGELFF.

There are many counts of this clonotype. In DNA form, the CDR3 reads TGTGCCAGCAGCCAATTCGCAGGCTTCTCTGGAAACACCATATATTTT. It codes for CASSQFAGFSGNTIYF. The chain combines TRBV4-2 with TRBJ1-3; D remains ambiguous. There are 16 residues in the CDR3. V was trimmed by 2 bases and J by 0 bases, leaving 11 bases between them. The germline CDR1 and CDR2 sequences are LGHNA and YNFKEQ.

This clonotype was seen ten or more times. CDR3 sequence: CAISDVKGGRAFF. The CDR3 DNA sequence: TGTGCCATCAGTGATGTAAAGGGGGGTCGAGCTTTCTTT. This chain uses TRBV10-3 with TRBJ1-1; D is perhaps TRBD1 (6 bases). Germline lookup yields CDR1 ENHRY and CDR2 SYGVKD. Trimming took 3 bases from V and 10 from J, leaving 15 bases between them. This CDR3 is 13 amino acids long.

Comment on this clonotype: At one of its ends the junction is not consistent with the germline gene, which may arise from a read error. The rearrangement joins TRBV7-8 to TRBJ1-4, with D uncertain. The CDR3 covers 12 residues. Per the germline V gene, CDR1 is SGHVS and CDR2 is FQNEAQ. In DNA form, the CDR3 reads TGTTCCAGCAGCCTGACCACGGAAAAACTGTTTTTT. Its protein product is CSSSLTTEKLFF.

In this sample, this clonotype turned up many times. The chain joins TRBV3-1 to TRBJ2-1, with D uncertain. Germline-derived CDR1 and CDR2 are LGHDT and YNNKEL (reference sequence). This CDR3 is built from 16 residues. The ends were cut back, 1 base at V and 4 bases at J, with 14 bases in the middle. The CDR3 DNA reads as TGTGCCAGCAGCCAAGTTCGGCGGAGAGGTTACAATGAGCAGTTCTTC. Translating gives CASSQVRRRGYNEQFF.

This clonotype occurred a few times. V is TRBV7-9 and J is TRBJ2-7; D is ambiguous. The CDR3 has 13 amino acids. Germline assignment: CDR1 SEHNR and CDR2 FQNEAQ (reference sequence). The ends were cut back, 1 base at V and 6 bases at J, with 10 bases in the middle. CDR3 sequence: CASSLDRVGEQYF. CDR3 sequence (DNA): TGTGCCAGCAGCTTAGATCGGGTCGGCGAGCAGTACTTC.

This chain links TRBV6-2 or TRBV6-3 with TRBJ2-2; no definite D call. V was shortened by 1 base and J by 1 base, with 10 bases between the two germline ends. From germline, CDR1 is MNHEY and CDR2 SVGEGT. The CDR3 has 16 residues. The CDR3 spells CASSYYGKKNTGELFF. The CDR3 nucleotides are TGTGCCAGCAGTTACTATGGGAAAAAGAACACCGGGGAGCTGTTTTTT.

This clonotype was detected many times. The CDR3 loop is CASSLGISGANVLTF. The CDR3 nucleotides are TGTGCCAGCAGTCTCGGGATCTCTGGGGCCAACGTCCTGACTTTC. The chain joins TRBV6-1 to TRBJ2-6; TRBD2 is a possible D gene (5 bases). CDR1 MNHNS and CDR2 SASEGT come from the germline V gene. V was clipped by 5 bases and J by 0 bases, with 8 bases between them. CDR3 size: 15 residues.

This clonotype was observed at least ten times. The chain recombines TRBV5-1 with TRBJ2-1; the D call may be TRBD1 or TRBD2 (5 bases each). Per germline, CDR1 SGHRS and CDR2 YFSETQ. Trimming cost V 4 bases and J 0 bases, with 17 bases left between them. The CDR3 loop spans 17 amino acids. As DNA, the CDR3 is TGCGCCAGCAGCCCCGGGTGGGGAGACAGCTCCTACAATGAGCAGTTCTTC. Protein sequence: CASSPGWGDSSYNEQFF.

The rearrangement joins TRBV19 to TRBJ1-2; D not certain. Germline CDR1 and CDR2: LNHDA and SQIVND (reference sequence). The CDR3 is made up of 13 amino acids. The germline V and J ends were trimmed by 3 bases and 8 bases, with 13 bases remaining between them. CDR3 in DNA: TGTGCCAGTAGTATGCTATCCGATTACGGCTACACCTTC. Encoded protein: CASSMLSDYGYTF.

This clonotype was detected ten times or more. The gene calls are TRBV9 and TRBJ2-5, with TRBD1 identical over 9 bases. After removal of 8 bases from V and 0 bases from J, the junction contained 5 bases not matched to a gene. Per germline, CDR1 SGDLS and CDR2 YYNGEE. The CDR3 is 14 amino acids. The CDR3 DNA reads as TGTGCCAGTGGGACAGGGACATACCAAGAGACCCAGTACTTC. It is translated as CASGTGTYQETQYF.

Ten or more counts support this clonotype. The V call is TRBV5-6, the J call TRBJ2-7; 8 bases are shared with TRBD1. Trimming took 6 bases from V and 3 from J; bases not matched to a gene: 11. Per the germline V gene, CDR1 is SGHDT and CDR2 is YYEEEE. This CDR3 comprises 15 residues. CDR3 residues: CASNPLGTGYYEQYF. The CDR3 bases are TGTGCCAGCAATCCGCTGGGGACAGGCTACTACGAGCAGTACTTC.

The genes are TRBV18 and TRBJ2-1, with 8 bases lining up with TRBD2. The CDR3 covers 15 residues. V lost 4 bases, J lost 8 bases, and 10 bases stayed unmatched. Germline CDR1 and CDR2: KGHSH and LQKENI. The CDR3 nucleotides are TGTGCCAGCTCACAGTCGACGGGGGGGCTGGATGAGCAGTTCTTC. This translates into CASSQSTGGLDEQFF.

At least ten counts were recorded for this clonotype. V and J are TRBV4-3 and TRBJ2-3; D is perhaps TRBD2 (6 bases). Germline loops: CDR1 LGHNA, CDR2 YSLEER. The CDR3 is made up of 15 amino acids. Between the trimmed V and J ends, which lost 1 base and 6 bases, there was a span of 14 bases. The chain's CDR3 is CASSQVRLVSDTQYF. The DNA of the CDR3 is TGCGCCAGCAGCCAAGTCAGACTAGTCTCGGATACGCAGTATTTT.

The DNA of the CDR3 is TGTGCCAGCAGTTTCGCGGGTCCAACCTACAATGAGCAGTTCTTC. This encodes CASSFAGPTYNEQFF. V and J are TRBV27 and TRBJ2-1, with a possible D match to TRBD2 (5 bases). Germline V gene sequence: CDR1 MNHEY, CDR2 SMNVEV (reference sequence). Trimming removed 3 bases from V and 2 bases from J, with 11 bases in between. This CDR3 contains 15 residues.

Only a few counts were recorded for this clonotype. The genes are TRBV20-1 and TRBJ2-2; 11 nucleotides align to TRBD2. The ends lost 1 base at V and 6 bases at J; junction bases unmatched: 7. This CDR3 is 16 amino acids long. Germline V gene sequence: CDR1 DFQATT, CDR2 SNEGSKA (reference sequence). In DNA, the CDR3 is TGCAGTGCTAGAGGACTAGCGGGAAAGTTGGCCGGGGAGCTGTTTTTT. Its translation is CSARGLAGKLAGELFF.

This clonotype was counted ten times or more. CDR3 amino acids: CASTRWELTYEQYF. CDR3 coding DNA: TGTGCCAGCACTCGTTGGGAGCTAACCTACGAGCAGTACTTC. The chain links TRBV6-2 or TRBV6-3 to TRBJ2-7, with a weak D call TRBD2 (5 bases). Germline V gene data show CDR1 as MNHEY and CDR2 as SVGEGT. V was pared by 7 bases and J by 2 bases, with 15 bases between. The CDR3 spans 14 residues.

This clonotype was detected many times. The rearrangement links TRBV9 to TRBJ2-7, with D possibly being TRBD1 (6 bases). Trimming removed 3 bases at V and 4 bases at J, with 8 bases between. This CDR3 has 12 amino acids. Germline CDR1 reads SGDLS; CDR2 reads YYNGEE. In DNA form, the CDR3 reads TGTGCCAGCAGCGGTACAGGGTACGAGCAGTACTTC. As protein: CASSGTGYEQYF.

This clonotype was seen ten or more times. This chain connects TRBV10-3 to TRBJ1-1; no definite D call. The V gene lost 6 bases and the J gene lost 1 base, with 9 bases spanning the gap. Germline V CDR1 and CDR2: ENHRY, SYGVKD. This CDR3 is 13 amino acids long. CDR3 sequence (DNA): TGTGCCATCAGGGTGGGCGGGAACACTGAAGCTTTCTTT. It translates to CAIRVGGNTEAFF.

In its sample, this clonotype was seen many times. The chain employs TRBV4-3 and TRBJ2-3, with D perhaps matching TRBD1 or TRBD2 (5 bases each). The CDR3 is 18 amino acids. Germline lookup yields CDR1 LGHNA and CDR2 YSLEER. V dropped 4 bases and J dropped 1 base, with 21 bases sitting between them. CDR3 DNA: TGCGCCAGCAGCCTTCCTCCCCGGGGCGCTGAGGGCACAGATACGCAGTATTTT. Amino acid sequence: CASSLPPRGAEGTDTQYF.